This T cell receptor beta chain emerged from a study of shared clonotypes between healthy human individuals. General study findings and limits: Among non-shared clonotypes, generation probabilities were lower than among those shared by all four donors. Naive subsets generally had larger estimated richness than memory subsets.

At a deep level, the assay was run. This table comes from immunoSEQ multiplex PCR, and its TCRdb copy is limited to in-frame clones, with some not included. The sample includes about 680,000 clones, roughly 94% of them seen just once. The naive CD8 fraction comprised CD45RO-negative cells positively selected for CCR7 and excluded terminally differentiated effector memory CD45RA+ cells. Note on this clone: Its antigen is not known.

From germline, CDR1 is MDHEN and CDR2 SYDVKM. The CDR3 is made up of 14 amino acids. Trimming cost V 7 bases and J 0 bases, with 10 bases left between them. The sequence derives from a man aged 25-40 years in good health. The sample taken for sequencing was naive CD8+ T cells sorted from blood. The chain links TRBV28 to TRBJ1-3, with TRBD1 as a possible D gene (5 bases). The CDR3 spells CASMGQSSGNTIYF. In nucleotides, the CDR3 is TGTGCCAGCATGGGGCAGAGCTCTGGAAACACCATATATTTT.